The next 14 T cell receptor beta chains were all read from a single sample in a study of T cell responses to AZD1222 COVID-19 vaccine. Method: immunoSEQ multiplex PCR; TCRdb's copy keeps in-frame clones and lacks some. The table includes 100,000 to 150,000 clones, roughly 92% detected once. The specimen was peripheral blood, collected 28 days after the second AZD1222 dose. The receptor source for this set is an adult who received the AZD1222 COVID-19 vaccine.

The chain is built from TRBV7-9 and TRBJ1-1, with a weak D call TRBD1 (5 bases). The CDR3 has 13 residues. Trimming pared 4 bases from V and 5 bases from J, leaving 11 bases between. Germline CDR1 SEHNR, CDR2 FQNEAQ (reference sequence). For the CDR3, the DNA is TGTGCCAGCAGCTCAGGGAGAGGAACTGAAGCTTTCTTT. This sequence encodes CASSSGRGTEAFF.

The CDR3 nucleotides read TGTGCCAGCAGCTTGCTAGGGACGGGGGACACTGAAGCTTTCTTT. This gives the protein CASSLLGTGDTEAFF. The rearrangement uses TRBV11-1 and TRBJ1-1, with a tentative D call TRBD1 (5 bases). CDR3 length: 15 residues. Trimming removed 3 bases at V and 3 bases at J, with 14 bases between. Germline lookup yields CDR1 SGHAT and CDR2 FQDESV (reference sequence). The variable domain in full, with the rest retrieved from reference TRBV11-1 and TRBJ1-1, is EAEVAQSPRYKITEKSQAVAFWCDPISGHATLYWYRQILGQGPELLVQFQDESVVDDSQLPKDRFSAERLKGVDSTLKIQPAELGDSAMYLCASSLLGTGDTEAFFGQGTRLTVV.

The chain is built from TRBV5-4 and TRBJ2-3, with TRBD2 as a possible D gene (7 bases). This CDR3 spans 15 amino acids. Germline lookup yields CDR1 SGHNT and CDR2 YYREEE (reference sequence). V lost 0 bases to trimming and J lost 8 bases, with 16 bases between them. CDR3 DNA: TGTGCCAGCAGCTTGGATGGGGGGGGGCAGGGTACGCAGTATTTT. This encodes CASSLDGGGQGTQYF.

J is TRBJ1-1 and V is TRBV4-2; 7 bases line up with TRBD1. Germline CDR1 and CDR2: LGHNA and YNFKEQ. V dropped 0 bases and J dropped 8; count of bases not matched to a gene: 0. The CDR3 spans 12 residues. CDR3 loop: CASSQEGQEAFF. CDR3 nucleotides: TGTGCCAGCAGCCAAGAGGGACAGGAAGCTTTCTTT.

The gene calls are TRBV24-1 and TRBJ2-1, with a weak D call TRBD1 (6 bases). Trimming pared 7 bases from V and 13 bases from J, leaving 13 bases between. This CDR3 has 11 residues. Germline values: CDR1 KGHDR, CDR2 SFDVKD. This chain's CDR3 is CATSHQGNQFF. The CDR3 DNA sequence: TGTGCCACCAGCCATCAGGGGAATCAGTTCTTC.

The rearrangement joins TRBV24-1 to TRBJ2-6, with a tentative D call TRBD1 (6 bases). Trimming took 4 bases from V and 2 from J, leaving 14 bases between them. The CDR3 contains 17 residues. Germline CDR1 is KGHDR and CDR2 is SFDVKD. The CDR3 DNA follows: TGTGCCACCAGTGACGAGGGACATACGACTGGGGCCAACGTCCTGACTTTC. Protein: CATSDEGHTTGANVLTF.

In this sample, this clone turned up once. The chain uses TRBV14 and TRBJ2-3; D is ambiguous. Deletions cut 1 base from V and 0 bases from J, with 11 bases between. Per the germline V gene, CDR1 is SGHDN and CDR2 is FVKESK. CDR3 length: 16 amino acids. The CDR3 spells CASSQGLQRSTDTQYF. The CDR3 nucleotides read TGTGCCAGCAGCCAAGGTTTACAGCGTAGCACAGATACGCAGTATTTT. Full variable domain (rest looked up from reference TRBV14 and TRBJ2-3): EAGVTQFPSHSVIEKGQTVTLRCDPISGHDNLYWYRRVMGKEIKFLLHFVKESKQDESGMPNNRFLAERTGGTYSTLKVQPAELEDSGVYFCASSQGLQRSTDTQYFGPGTRLTVL.

The chain employs TRBV25-1 and TRBJ1-5; D perhaps matches TRBD1 (6 bases). V was clipped by 4 bases and J by 6 bases, with 16 bases between them. The CDR3 covers 15 residues. Germline V CDR1 and CDR2: MGHDK, SYGVNS. The CDR3 DNA reads TGTGCCAGCAGTGCAAGAACGGACAGTTTTCAGCCCCAGCATTTT. Its protein product is CASSARTDSFQPQHF.

The chain uses TRBV30 and TRBJ2-3, with D unresolved. V was cut by 1 base and J by 2 bases, with 7 bases left in between. The V gene's germline CDR1 is GTSNPN and CDR2 SVGIG (reference sequence). This CDR3 is 13 amino acids long. The CDR3 DNA reads as TGTGCCTGGAGTGGAAGGGTCACAGATACGCAGTATTTT. Translated, it gives CAWSGRVTDTQYF.

The J gene is TRBJ1-5, the V gene TRBV19; D is undetermined. Germline V gene sequence: CDR1 LNHDA, CDR2 SQIVND (reference sequence). V was shortened by 1 base and J by 7 bases, with 5 bases between the two germline ends. This CDR3 is 12 amino acids long. CDR3 loop: CASSIGSQPQHF. The DNA of the CDR3 is TGTGCCAGTAGTATAGGATCGCAGCCCCAGCATTTT.

The V gene is TRBV7-3, the J gene TRBJ2-1; the D is unclear. V was shortened by 1 base and J by 1 base, with 14 bases between the two germline ends. The CDR3 is 17 residues long. From germline, CDR1 is SGHTA and CDR2 FQGTGA. The DNA for the CDR3 is TGTGCCAGCAGCTTAAGTCCCCCCAGCGCATCCTACAATGAGCAGTTCTTC. It specifies CASSLSPPSASYNEQFF.

V and J are TRBV30 and TRBJ1-1, with 9 bases aligning to TRBD1. Trimming took 0 bases from V and 12 from J; bases not matched to a gene: 2. The germline gives CDR1 GTSNPN, CDR2 SVGIG (reference sequence). The CDR3 spans 11 residues. Written as DNA, the CDR3 is TGTGCCTGGAGTGTGGGACAGGGTCCTTTCTTT. Protein product: CAWSVGQGPFF.

The V gene is TRBV18, the J gene TRBJ1-4, with 8 positions matching TRBD1. Germline CDR1 is KGHSH and CDR2 is LQKENI. V trimming: 2 bases; J trimming: 7 bases; junction bases outside the gene matches: 6. The CDR3 is 15 amino acids. The CDR3 DNA follows: TGTGCCAGCTCACCAGGGACAGGTTCAGGTGAAAAACTGTTTTTT. It translates to CASSPGTGSGEKLFF.

The chain carries TRBV5-1 and TRBJ1-1, with 7 bases identical to TRBD1. Germline assignment: CDR1 SGHRS and CDR2 YFSETQ. The CDR3 length is 15 residues. V dropped 1 base and J dropped 0; count of bases not matched to a gene: 3. The CDR3 reads CASSLPGQMNTEAFF. CDR3 DNA: TGCGCCAGCAGCTTGCCGGGACAGATGAACACTGAAGCTTTCTTT.